This is a list of T cell receptor beta chains from one sample in a study of T cell repertoires in ileal Crohn's disease. Produced via immunoSEQ multiplex PCR; TCRdb's table is partial and in-frame only. The data contain some 15,000 clones, roughly 80% of them singletons. The specimen sequenced was ileal tissue. The origin of the receptors is an adult with Crohn's disease. Both conserved end residues are part of each CDR3. The D gene is left open where the match is weak. Not every row has a clone size; where given, it reads once, few, many or a size class.

. | TRBJ1-5 | TRBV5-1 | TRBD1 | 13 | CASSAGGNQPQHF | TGCGCCAGCAGCGCAGGGGGAAATCAGCCCCAGCATTTT
. | TRBJ2-3 | TRBV29-1 | TRBD2 | 19 | CSVEVAGGPARSSTDTQYF | TGCAGCGTTGAGGTAGCGGGAGGGCCTGCCCGGTCTAGCACAGATACGCAGTATTTT
once | TRBJ1-1 | TRBV30 | TRBD1 | 14 | CAWETGGMETEAFF | TGTGCCTGGGAAACAGGGGGGATGGAGACTGAAGCTTTCTTT
few | TRBJ2-7 | TRBV9 | . | 16 | CASSVAPGTHTYEQYF | TGTGCCAGCAGCGTTGCCCCCGGGACACATACCTACGAGCAGTACTTC
few | TRBJ1-5 | TRBV10-1 | . | 12 | CASGQGGQPQHF | TGCGCCAGCGGGCAGGGCGGACAGCCCCAGCATTTT
. | TRBJ1-5 | TRBV11-2 | . | 15 | CASSLGNRDGQPQHF | TGTGCCAGCAGCTTAGGGAACAGGGACGGCCAGCCCCAGCATTTT
. | TRBJ2-1 | TRBV5-1 | TRBD2 | 14 | CASSLGTSFSEQFF | TGCGCCAGCAGCTTGGGGACTAGCTTCAGTGAGCAGTTCTTC
. | TRBJ2-5 | TRBV5-1 | TRBD1 | 13 | CASSSTTGSAQYF | TGCGCCAGCAGCTCTACGACAGGGTCGGCCCAGTACTTC
. | TRBJ1-6 | TRBV27 | TRBD1 | 13 | CASTDRVESPLHF | TGTGCCAGTACGGACAGGGTAGAGTCACCCCTCCACTTT
. | TRBJ2-7 | TRBV10-1 | . | 14 | CASSESGNSYEQYF | TGCGCCAGCAGTGAAAGCGGAAACTCCTACGAGCAGTACTTC
. | TRBJ2-1 | TRBV2 | TRBD1 | 14 | CASNPGQGAGEQFF | TGTGCCAGCAATCCGGGACAGGGGGCGGGGGAGCAGTTCTTC
. | TRBJ1-2 | TRBV7-9 | TRBD1 | 14 | CASSRTGAAKGYTF | TGTGCCAGCAGCCGTACAGGGGCCGCTAAAGGCTACACCTTC
. | TRBJ2-1 | TRBV10-1 | . | 15 | CASSESGGSYNEQFF | TGCGCCAGCAGTGAGTCCGGAGGGTCCTACAATGAGCAGTTCTTC
once | TRBJ2-6 | TRBV7-3 | TRBD1 | 18 | CASSLTYRGLSGANVLTF | TGTGCCAGCAGCTTAACTTACAGGGGCCTCTCTGGGGCCAACGTCCTGACTTTC
. | TRBJ2-2 | TRBV6-4 | . | 16 | CASSPEWRANTGELFF | TGTGCCAGCAGCCCGGAGTGGCGGGCGAACACCGGGGAGCTGTTTTTT
. | TRBJ2-7 | TRBV29-1 | . | 13 | CSVVPRVGYEQYF | TGCAGCGTTGTCCCCAGGGTAGGCTACGAGCAGTACTTC